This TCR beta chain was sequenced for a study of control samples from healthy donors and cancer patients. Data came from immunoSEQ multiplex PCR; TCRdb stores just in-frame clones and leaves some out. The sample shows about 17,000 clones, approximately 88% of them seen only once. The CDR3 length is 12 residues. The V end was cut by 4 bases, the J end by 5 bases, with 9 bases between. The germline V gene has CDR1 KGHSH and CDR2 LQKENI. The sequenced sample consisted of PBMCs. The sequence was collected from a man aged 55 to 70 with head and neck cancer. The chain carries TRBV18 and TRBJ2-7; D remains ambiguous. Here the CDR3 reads CASSLWLDEQYF. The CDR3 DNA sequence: TGTGCCAGCTCACTGTGGTTGGACGAGCAGTACTTC.